What follows are 22 T cell receptor beta chains derived from one specimen sequenced in a study of cytomegalovirus exposure and HLA in healthy donors. PCR amplification relied on 60 Vbeta primers (plus 13 Jbeta primers). Here immunoSEQ multiplex PCR was the method, and the copy in TCRdb shows in-frame clones only, minus some. The sample has around 150,000 clones; 68% are singletons. Sequenced input: PBMCs. All receptors come from a man over 45 in good health and CMV-seronegative.

This clone turned up a few times. J is TRBJ2-3 and V is TRBV18; perhaps TRBD1 as D (5 bases). The CDR3 is 15 residues long. Germline V gives CDR1 KGHSH, CDR2 LQKENI. V dropped 1 base and J dropped 0 bases, with 8 bases sitting between them. The CDR3 DNA sequence: TGTGCCAGCTCACCACGACAGCAGAGCACAGATACGCAGTATTTT. The encoded protein is CASSPRQQSTDTQYF. Full variable domain (rest looked up from reference TRBV18 and TRBJ2-3): NAGVMQNPRHLVRRRGQEARLRCSPMKGHSHVYWYRQLPEEGLKFMVYLQKENIIDESGMPKERFSAEFPKEGPSILRIQQVVRGDSAAYFCASSPRQQSTDTQYFGPGTRLTVL.

The chain is built from TRBV6-1 and TRBJ1-5, with no clear D. CDR1 is MNHNS and CDR2 is SASEGT in the germline V gene. The CDR3 runs to 12 residues. The V end lost 1 base, the J end lost 6 bases, and 4 bases lay between the germline ends. Written as DNA, the CDR3 is TGTGCCAGCAGTGAAGGCGCTCAGCCCCAGCATTTT. It codes for CASSEGAQPQHF.

The chain is built from TRBV13 and TRBJ2-2, with D possibly TRBD2 on 5 matching bases. Germline CDR1 and CDR2: PRHDT and FYEKMQ (reference sequence). The length of the CDR3 is 16 residues. Trimming pared 5 bases from V and 0 bases from J, leaving 13 bases between. As DNA, the CDR3 is TGTGCCAGCAGCCCCGGGGTAGGGTCGAACACCGGGGAGCTGTTTTTT. Residues: CASSPGVGSNTGELFF.

The CDR3 loop reads CASSNAGGTEAFF. The CDR3 bases are TGTGCCAGCTCAAACGCAGGGGGCACTGAAGCTTTCTTT. J is TRBJ1-1 and V is TRBV18; 7 bases align to TRBD1. Germline CDR1 and CDR2: KGHSH and LQKENI. The CDR3 consists of 13 residues. The V and J ends lost 5 bases and 4 bases, in that order; junction bases with no gene match: 4.

There are a few counts of this clone. The chain couples TRBV19 to TRBJ2-3, with 8 bases lining up with TRBD1. V shed 6 bases, J shed 2 bases, and the junction held 7 bases outside the gene matches. Germline CDR1 LNHDA, CDR2 SQIVND (reference sequence). The CDR3 is made up of 15 amino acids. The CDR3 region has the DNA TGTGCCAGTAGCCGCGACAGGGGCTTCACAGATACGCAGTATTTT. Protein: CASSRDRGFTDTQYF.

The CDR3 is CASSSLYQGAGGQPQHF. CDR3 nucleotides: TGTGCCAGTAGTTCATTATATCAGGGTGCGGGGGGCCAGCCCCAGCATTTT. The chain employs TRBV19 and TRBJ1-5, with D maybe TRBD1 (6 bases). The CDR3 is made up of 17 amino acids. Trimming stripped 5 bases from V and 7 bases from J, with 24 bases between. Germline assignment: CDR1 LNHDA and CDR2 SQIVND (reference sequence).

The chain couples TRBV5-4 to TRBJ2-3; 7 bases fit TRBD2. V lost 4 bases and J lost 4; bases outside the gene matches: 12. This CDR3 contains 16 residues. Looked up from germline, CDR1 is SGHNT and CDR2 is YYREEE (reference sequence). The CDR3 reads CASSPGGGKKADTQYF. The CDR3 DNA reads TGTGCCAGCAGCCCTGGGGGGGGTAAGAAGGCAGATACGCAGTATTTT.

This chain connects TRBV5-1 to TRBJ1-3; possible D gene TRBD1, 6 bases. This CDR3 spans 15 amino acids. Germline V gene data show CDR1 as SGHRS and CDR2 as YFSETQ. Trimming removed 4 bases from V and 0 bases from J, with 11 bases in between. The CDR3 is CASSAGQTSGNTIYF. In nucleotides, the CDR3 is TGCGCCAGCAGCGCAGGACAGACCTCTGGAAACACCATATATTTT.

This chain connects TRBV5-1 to TRBJ1-6; D perhaps matches TRBD1 (6 bases). Trimming took off 0 bases at V and 8 bases at J, with 9 bases between the two ends. The CDR3 has 14 amino acids. CDR1 and CDR2 from the germline V gene are SGHRS and YFSETQ. The CDR3 DNA is TGCGCCAGCAGCTTGGCCAGGGGAGATTCACCCCTCCACTTT. Translation gives CASSLARGDSPLHF.

V is TRBV4-3 and J is TRBJ1-6; perhaps TRBD1 as D (6 bases). The CDR3 is 14 amino acids. CDR1 is LGHNA and CDR2 is YSLEER in the germline V gene. V lost 4 bases and J 9 bases, leaving 13 bases between the germline ends. Here the CDR3 DNA reads TGCGCCAGCAGCCTGGACAGTTATGGTTCACCCCTCCACTTT. Its protein product is CASSLDSYGSPLHF.

The V gene is TRBV2, the J gene TRBJ2-3, with 9 bases fitting TRBD1. Germline CDR1 reads SNHLY; CDR2 reads FYNNEI. CDR3 length: 14 residues. The V gene end was trimmed by 7 bases and the J gene end by 3 bases; junction bases not matched to a gene: 5. CDR3 DNA: TGTGCCAGCATTCTGACAGGGGGAACAGATACGCAGTATTTT. It specifies CASILTGGTDTQYF.

This chain joins TRBV19 and TRBJ2-2, with 7 bases matching TRBD1. After removal of 4 bases from V and 4 bases from J, the junction contained 3 bases not matched to a gene. The CDR3 extends over 14 amino acids. Germline CDR1 is LNHDA and CDR2 is SQIVND (reference sequence). The chain's CDR3 is CASSTGGTTGELFF. As DNA, the CDR3 is TGTGCCAGTAGTACAGGGGGAACCACCGGGGAGCTGTTTTTT. The full variable domain, rest sourced from reference TRBV19 and TRBJ2-2, is DGGITQSPKYLFRKEGQNVTLSCEQNLNHDAMYWYRQDPGQGLRLIYYSQIVNDFQKGDIAEGYSVSREKKESFPLTVTSAQKNPTAFYLCASSTGGTTGELFFGEGSRLTVL.

The V gene is TRBV14, the J gene TRBJ1-2; 11 bases are a match to TRBD1. With V trimmed by 3 bases and J by 8 bases, 5 bases remained unmatched. This CDR3 region has 14 residues. The V gene's germline CDR1 is SGHDN and CDR2 FVKESK. The CDR3 coding sequence is TGTGCCAGCAGCCACCGGACAGGGGGCGCGGGCTACACCTTC. Its protein product is CASSHRTGGAGYTF.

The V and J genes are TRBV5-1 and TRBJ2-5; weak D call: TRBD2 (6 bases). The V and J ends lost 3 bases and 5 bases respectively, with 17 bases between them. This CDR3 spans 15 amino acids. Germline CDR1 reads SGHRS; CDR2 reads YFSETQ. The CDR3 DNA is TGCGCCAGCAGCTCCTACGGGGGTTCGGGGGAGACCCAGTACTTC. This gives the protein CASSSYGGSGETQYF.

This rearrangement joins TRBV7-2 to TRBJ1-4; the match to TRBD1 covers 7 bases. V shed 1 base and J 7 bases; nucleotides not matched to a gene: 12. The germline V gene encodes CDR1 SGHTA and CDR2 FQGNSA. The CDR3 is made up of 17 amino acids. The DNA of the CDR3 is TGTGCCAGCAGCTTAGTAGGGACAGCCTTGATCGGTGAAAAACTGTTTTTT. It encodes CASSLVGTALIGEKLFF.

This clone occurred a few times. The chain links TRBV27 to TRBJ2-7, with 11 bases aligning to TRBD2. CDR1 and CDR2 from the germline V gene are MNHEY and SMNVEV (reference sequence). V lost 2 bases to trimming and J lost 5 bases; unmatched junction nucleotides: 17. The CDR3 is 19 amino acids. This chain's CDR3 is CASSLVPPAVAGGRDEQYF. CDR3 DNA: TGTGCCAGCAGTTTAGTTCCCCCGGCGGTAGCGGGGGGGCGGGACGAGCAGTACTTC.

A remark on this clone: Other nucleotide sequences from this sample produce the same CDR3. V and J are TRBV12-5 and TRBJ1-1, with 9 nucleotides matching TRBD1. CDR3 length: 13 residues. With V trimmed by 7 bases and J by 6 bases, 6 bases remained unmatched. Germline assignment: CDR1 LGHNT and CDR2 FRNRAP. The CDR3 DNA is TGTGCTAGTGAGGGACAGGGCTTGCCTGAAGCTTTCTTT. It is translated as CASEGQGLPEAFF.

A single count supports this clone. Other DNA sequences in the same sample also yield this CDR3. V is TRBV2 and J is TRBJ2-5; 8 nucleotides agree with TRBD2. V trimming: 3 bases; J trimming: 5 bases; junction bases outside the gene matches: 8. This CDR3 comprises 15 residues. CDR1 SNHLY and CDR2 FYNNEI come from the germline V gene. DNA of the CDR3: TGTGCCAGCAGTGAGTCGAGCGGGGGCGCGGAGACCCAGTACTTC. This sequence encodes CASSESSGGAETQYF.

This chain connects TRBV18 to TRBJ2-3, with D hard to call. V lost 5 bases to trimming and J lost 3 bases, with 6 bases between them. The germline CDR1 and CDR2 sequences are KGHSH and LQKENI. The CDR3 has 12 amino acids. In DNA form, the CDR3 reads TGTGCCAGCTCAGGAGTTACAGATACGCAGTATTTT. It specifies CASSGVTDTQYF.

This chain joins TRBV5-4 and TRBJ2-5, with TRBD1 matching 7 bases. The J call may not be correct, given that the DNA end is closer to TRBJ2-7. CDR3 length equals 14 residues. Per the germline V gene, CDR1 is SGHNT and CDR2 is YYREEE (reference sequence). CDR3 sequence: CASSFWTGTYEQYF. DNA for the CDR3: TGTGCCAGCAGCTTTTGGACAGGTACTTACGAGCAGTACTTC.

CDR3 DNA: TGTGCCAGCAGCTCTCTCGGACAGGGAGGGGGCTACACCTTC. Its protein is CASSSLGQGGGYTF. The rearrangement links TRBV11-2 to TRBJ1-2; 8 bases map to TRBD1. V dropped 4 bases and J dropped 8; count of bases not matched to a gene: 9. The CDR3 runs to 14 residues. Germline-derived CDR1 and CDR2 are SGHAT and FQNNGV.

The J gene is TRBJ1-2, the V gene TRBV6-1, with TRBD1 matching over 12 bases. J gave up 8 bases and V 4 bases, and 5 bases lay outside the gene matches. Germline lookup yields CDR1 MNHNS and CDR2 SASEGT. This CDR3 spans 14 amino acids. For the CDR3, the DNA is TGTGCCAGCAGTGGGGGACAGGGGGCCTGGGGCTACACCTTC. It encodes CASSGGQGAWGYTF.